The rows below give T cell receptor beta chains drawn from one sample of a study of cytomegalovirus exposure and HLA in healthy donors. Using immunoSEQ multiplex PCR, the repertoire was profiled, and TCRdb retains in-frame clones only, with some absent. The data hold 150,000 to 200,000 clones, with under 90% observed a single time. Sequences were obtained from PBMCs. These receptors all stem from a woman aged 18-35 years in good health and CMV-seropositive. The CDR3 runs from the conserved cysteine through the conserved F or W. Fields, in order: D gene, clone size, V gene, J gene, CDR3 DNA, CDR3 protein. A D gene is named only where the DNA matches it firmly. Clone size is given for some rows only: seen once, a few or many times, or a class if the clone is expanded.

d_call: TRBD1
clone_size: .
v_call: TRBV27
j_call: TRBJ2-3
cdr3_nt: TGTGCCAGCAGTTTCAGGACAGGGAGGAGCACAGATACGCAGTATTTT
cdr3_aa: CASSFRTGRSTDTQYF

d_call: .
clone_size: .
v_call: TRBV19
j_call: TRBJ1-5
cdr3_nt: TGTGCCAGTAGTATAGGAAGGACTCGGAGCAATCAGCCCCAGCATTTT
cdr3_aa: CASSIGRTRSNQPQHF

d_call: .
clone_size: .
v_call: TRBV7-2
j_call: TRBJ2-5
cdr3_nt: TGTGCCAGCAGCTTAGAGCCCCAAGAGACCCAGTACTTC
cdr3_aa: CASSLEPQETQYF

d_call: .
clone_size: .
v_call: TRBV11-2
j_call: TRBJ2-7
cdr3_nt: TGTGCCAGCAGCTTAGACCCAGATTCCTACGAGCAGTACTTC
cdr3_aa: CASSLDPDSYEQYF

d_call: TRBD1
clone_size: once
v_call: TRBV7-9
j_call: TRBJ1-5
cdr3_nt: TGTGCCAGCAGCCTTCAGGGGGCTGGGCAGCCCCAGCATTTT
cdr3_aa: CASSLQGAGQPQHF

d_call: .
clone_size: .
v_call: TRBV11-2
j_call: TRBJ2-3
cdr3_nt: TGTGCCAGCAGCTTAGGCAGGGGCCAGGGGACAGATACGCAGTATTTT
cdr3_aa: CASSLGRGQGTDTQYF

d_call: TRBD1
clone_size: .
v_call: TRBV5-8
j_call: TRBJ2-7
cdr3_nt: TGTGCCAGCAGCTCCCGGACAGGGGGATCCCTCTACGAGCAGTACTTC
cdr3_aa: CASSSRTGGSLYEQYF

d_call: TRBD1
clone_size: .
v_call: TRBV5-4
j_call: TRBJ1-4
cdr3_nt: TGTGCCAGCAGCTTGGCCGAGGGGGCGAGTGAAAAACTGTTTTTT
cdr3_aa: CASSLAEGASEKLFF

d_call: .
clone_size: .
v_call: TRBV7-9
j_call: TRBJ2-3
cdr3_nt: TGTGCCTTTCCACGGGACTTTGTCACAGATACGCAGTATTTT
cdr3_aa: CAFPRDFVTDTQYF

d_call: .
clone_size: .
v_call: TRBV12-5
j_call: TRBJ2-3
cdr3_nt: TGTGCTAGTGGTTTGACAGTAGGGGCTTTCGCGCTCACAGATACGCAGTATTTT
cdr3_aa: CASGLTVGAFALTDTQYF

d_call: .
clone_size: .
v_call: TRBV4-3
j_call: TRBJ2-3
cdr3_nt: TGCGCCAGCAGCCAAGATCCCACAGGGGGGGCAGATACGCAGTATTTT
cdr3_aa: CASSQDPTGGADTQYF

d_call: .
clone_size: once
v_call: TRBV19
j_call: TRBJ2-5
cdr3_nt: TGTGCCAGTAGTATATTTGCACCCTCTAACCAAGAGACCCAGTACTTC
cdr3_aa: CASSIFAPSNQETQYF

d_call: TRBD1
clone_size: .
v_call: TRBV29-1
j_call: TRBJ2-7
cdr3_nt: TGCAGCGTTGAGGGACAGGGTCTATACGAGCAGTACTTC
cdr3_aa: CSVEGQGLYEQYF

d_call: .
clone_size: .
v_call: TRBV10-3
j_call: TRBJ2-7
cdr3_nt: TGTGCCATCAGTGAGTCTAGAAGCTACGAGCAGTACTTC
cdr3_aa: CAISESRSYEQYF

d_call: .
clone_size: .
v_call: TRBV5-1
j_call: TRBJ2-7
cdr3_nt: TGCGCCAGCAGCTTGGCGGCTAGCGTGACCTACGAGCAGTACTTC
cdr3_aa: CASSLAASVTYEQYF

d_call: TRBD1
clone_size: .
v_call: TRBV11-1
j_call: TRBJ1-1
cdr3_nt: TGTGCCAGCAGCCCCCGGGACAGGGTGCGGACTGAAGCTTTCTTT
cdr3_aa: CASSPRDRVRTEAFF

d_call: .
clone_size: .
v_call: TRBV6-4
j_call: TRBJ2-3
cdr3_nt: TGTGCCAGCAGTGACTCGAGGAGCACAGATACGCAGTATTTT
cdr3_aa: CASSDSRSTDTQYF

d_call: .
clone_size: .
v_call: TRBV7-2
j_call: TRBJ1-3
cdr3_nt: TGTGCCAGCAGCTTAGCAGGGGCTGGAAACACCATATATTTT
cdr3_aa: CASSLAGAGNTIYF

d_call: .
clone_size: .
v_call: TRBV27
j_call: TRBJ1-2
cdr3_nt: TGTGCCAGCAGTTCAACCTCGGCAGGGGCCACGAAATATGGCTACACCTTC
cdr3_aa: CASSSTSAGATKYGYTF

d_call: TRBD2
clone_size: .
v_call: TRBV6-4
j_call: TRBJ2-1
cdr3_nt: TGTGCCAGCAGTGTAATAGCGGGTATCTACAATGAGCAGTTCTTC
cdr3_aa: CASSVIAGIYNEQFF

d_call: TRBD1
clone_size: .
v_call: TRBV5-6
j_call: TRBJ2-5
cdr3_nt: TGTGCCAGCAGCTTTCTACAGGGGGGAGAGACCCAGTACTTC
cdr3_aa: CASSFLQGGETQYF

d_call: TRBD2
clone_size: .
v_call: TRBV25-1
j_call: TRBJ2-7
cdr3_nt: TGTGCCAGCAGGGATAGCGGGAGAGGATACGAGCAGTACTTC
cdr3_aa: CASRDSGRGYEQYF

d_call: .
clone_size: once
v_call: TRBV5-1
j_call: TRBJ2-7
cdr3_nt: TGCGCCAGCAGCGGAGGGACAGCCAGGTACGAGCAGTACTTC
cdr3_aa: CASSGGTARYEQYF

d_call: .
clone_size: few
v_call: TRBV4-2
j_call: TRBJ2-2
cdr3_nt: TGTGCCAGCAGCCAAGATCTAGGGGGAGGGAGCACCGGGGAGCTGTTTTTT
cdr3_aa: CASSQDLGGGSTGELFF

d_call: TRBD2
clone_size: .
v_call: TRBV5-1
j_call: TRBJ2-1
cdr3_nt: TGCGCCAGCAGCTCTCTAGCGGGAGATGAGCAGTTCTTC
cdr3_aa: CASSSLAGDEQFF

d_call: TRBD1
clone_size: .
v_call: TRBV7-7
j_call: TRBJ1-5
cdr3_nt: TGTGCTAGCAGCTTAGCGGGACAGGGGGTCGATCAGCCCCAGCATTTT
cdr3_aa: CASSLAGQGVDQPQHF

d_call: .
clone_size: .
v_call: TRBV7-8
j_call: TRBJ2-3
cdr3_nt: TGTGCCAGCAGTCTCGATACGCAGTATTTT
cdr3_aa: CASSLDTQYF

d_call: .
clone_size: .
v_call: TRBV4-1
j_call: TRBJ2-5
cdr3_nt: TGCGCCAGCATGGAGGGTGCTGAGACCCAGTACTTC
cdr3_aa: CASMEGAETQYF

d_call: TRBD1
clone_size: .
v_call: TRBV5-1
j_call: TRBJ2-3
cdr3_nt: TGCGCCAGCAGCTTGCTAGGGGGCGGGTCAGATACGCAGTATTTT
cdr3_aa: CASSLLGGGSDTQYF

d_call: TRBD2
clone_size: .
v_call: TRBV28
j_call: TRBJ2-7
cdr3_nt: TGTGCCAGCAGTTCCCCGGTTAGCGGGAGGTTGGGCGAGCAGTACTTC
cdr3_aa: CASSSPVSGRLGEQYF

d_call: TRBD1
clone_size: .
v_call: TRBV5-1
j_call: TRBJ1-2
cdr3_nt: TGCGCCAGCAGCTTGGTCGCCCCGGGACAGACACATAACTATGGCTACACCTTC
cdr3_aa: CASSLVAPGQTHNYGYTF

d_call: .
clone_size: .
v_call: TRBV9
j_call: TRBJ2-1
cdr3_nt: TGTGCCAGCAGCCCCAGCTACAATGAGCAGTTCTTC
cdr3_aa: CASSPSYNEQFF

d_call: TRBD1
clone_size: .
v_call: TRBV19
j_call: TRBJ2-3
cdr3_nt: TGTGCCAGTAGTACGGACAGGGAGGATACGCAGTATTTT
cdr3_aa: CASSTDREDTQYF

d_call: TRBD2
clone_size: .
v_call: TRBV5-4
j_call: TRBJ2-7
cdr3_nt: TGTGCCAGCAGCGTTTATTTACACGGGGGGTACGAGCAGTACTTC
cdr3_aa: CASSVYLHGGYEQYF

d_call: .
clone_size: .
v_call: TRBV10-2
j_call: TRBJ2-5
cdr3_nt: TGCGCCAGCAGTGAGTTGGGCCTCCAGTACTTC
cdr3_aa: CASSELGLQYF

d_call: TRBD1
clone_size: .
v_call: TRBV6-5
j_call: TRBJ1-1
cdr3_nt: TGTGCCAGCAGTTACCCCTCCAGGGGGCGGACTGAAGCTTTCTTT
cdr3_aa: CASSYPSRGRTEAFF

d_call: TRBD2
clone_size: few
v_call: TRBV5-1
j_call: TRBJ2-7
cdr3_nt: TGCGCCAGCAGCTTGGCTAGCGGGAACTACGAGCAGTACTTC
cdr3_aa: CASSLASGNYEQYF

d_call: TRBD2
clone_size: .
v_call: TRBV4-1
j_call: TRBJ2-1
cdr3_nt: TGCGCCAGCAGCCAACCCAATATGGGACTAGATTACAATGAGCAGTTCTTC
cdr3_aa: CASSQPNMGLDYNEQFF

d_call: .
clone_size: .
v_call: TRBV10-2
j_call: TRBJ1-5
cdr3_nt: TGCGCCAGCAGTGAGTGGGGGGATTACGGTCAGCCCCAGCATTTT
cdr3_aa: CASSEWGDYGQPQHF

d_call: TRBD1
clone_size: .
v_call: TRBV28
j_call: TRBJ1-5
cdr3_nt: TGTGCCAGCAGTCCCCTTGACAGGGTCGGTCAGCCCCAGCATTTT
cdr3_aa: CASSPLDRVGQPQHF

d_call: TRBD1
clone_size: .
v_call: TRBV6-6
j_call: TRBJ2-7
cdr3_nt: TGTGCCAGCAGTTACCAACGACAGGGATACGAGCAGTACTTC
cdr3_aa: CASSYQRQGYEQYF

d_call: .
clone_size: .
v_call: TRBV10-3
j_call: TRBJ2-7
cdr3_nt: TGTGCCATCAGTGAAGAGTTAACCCCGGGGGAGCAGTACTTC
cdr3_aa: CAISEELTPGEQYF

d_call: .
clone_size: .
v_call: TRBV4-1
j_call: TRBJ1-5
cdr3_nt: TGCGCCAGCAGCCAAAAAGGACAGTACAATCAGCCCCAGCATTTT
cdr3_aa: CASSQKGQYNQPQHF

d_call: TRBD1
clone_size: .
v_call: TRBV5-1
j_call: TRBJ1-2
cdr3_nt: TGCGCCAGCAGCGAACAGGGGGCGCGGGGCTACACCTTC
cdr3_aa: CASSEQGARGYTF

d_call: .
clone_size: .
v_call: TRBV15
j_call: TRBJ2-5
cdr3_nt: TGTGCCACCAGCAGAGAGGCAGGAATCCAAGAGACCCAGTACTTC
cdr3_aa: CATSREAGIQETQYF

d_call: TRBD2
clone_size: .
v_call: TRBV9
j_call: TRBJ2-2
cdr3_nt: TGTGCCAGCAGCGTTGGGCGGGAGGGCCGTGGCGGGGAGCTGTTTTTT
cdr3_aa: CASSVGREGRGGELFF

d_call: .
clone_size: .
v_call: TRBV11-2
j_call: TRBJ1-1
cdr3_nt: TGTGCCAGCAGCTTAGGCAGCGCCCGTGAAGCTTTCTTT
cdr3_aa: CASSLGSAREAFF

d_call: .
clone_size: .
v_call: TRBV29-1
j_call: TRBJ1-1
cdr3_nt: TGCAGCGTCGGGGGGGGGCGCGTGAACACTGAAGCTTTCTTT
cdr3_aa: CSVGGGRVNTEAFF

d_call: .
clone_size: .
v_call: TRBV6-1
j_call: TRBJ1-2
cdr3_nt: TGTGCCAGCAGTGAAGGACTACAGGGAAACTATGGCTACACCTTC
cdr3_aa: CASSEGLQGNYGYTF

d_call: .
clone_size: .
v_call: TRBV7-6
j_call: TRBJ1-1
cdr3_nt: TGTGCCAGCAGCTTGACAGGATTGAACACTGAAGCTTTCTTT
cdr3_aa: CASSLTGLNTEAFF

d_call: .
clone_size: .
v_call: TRBV6-1
j_call: TRBJ2-5
cdr3_nt: TGTGCCAGCAGAGACCAAAGTTTCGGAGGGGAGACCCAGTACTTC
cdr3_aa: CASRDQSFGGETQYF

d_call: TRBD1
clone_size: .
v_call: TRBV29-1
j_call: TRBJ1-1
cdr3_nt: TGCAGCGTAAGGCCCGGGACAGTGAACACTGAAGCTTTCTTT
cdr3_aa: CSVRPGTVNTEAFF